These 6 T cell receptor beta chains were sequenced from one sample in a study of identical twins. In TCRdb, the 5' RACE reads were re-called with MiXCR into one record per CDR3 protein. The repertoire holds roughly 720,000 distinct CDR3 sequences, about 18% seen once, with roughly 14% in the top ten. This sample was shared with a second study, whose subject was T cells expressing NK-cell markers.

The specimen was PBMCs. These receptors came from a woman younger than 30 in good health.

This clonotype was seen at least ten times. This chain uses TRBV6-1 with TRBJ2-3, with a tentative D call TRBD2 (6 bases). The CDR3 covers 16 residues. V gave up 8 bases and J gave up 0 bases, with 18 bases separating them. Germline V gene sequence: CDR1 MNHNS, CDR2 SASEGT. In DNA, the CDR3 is TGTGCCAGCTCCCAGCTGGGAGGAGTTAGCACAGATACGCAGTATTTT. It encodes CASSQLGGVSTDTQYF.

This clonotype was detected only a few times. The chain has TRBV29-1 and TRBJ2-1; 7 bases align to TRBD1. The CDR3 runs to 15 residues. CDR1 SQVTM and CDR2 ANQGSEA come from the germline V gene. V lost 7 bases to trimming and J lost 1 base; unmatched junction nucleotides: 10. CDR3 DNA sequence: TGCAGCGCTGGTCCCTCAGGGGGTTCCTACAATGAGCAGTTCTTC. Protein product: CSAGPSGGSYNEQFF.

This sequence joins TRBV6-1 and TRBJ2-3; D possibly matches TRBD1 or TRBD2 (6 bases each). Germline V CDR1 and CDR2: MNHNS, SASEGT. Trimming cost V 5 bases and J 1 base, with 13 bases left between them. The CDR3 is 15 amino acids. Written as DNA, the CDR3 is TGTGCCAGCAGTCCACGGGGGCCACGCACAGATACGCAGTATTTT. It translates to CASSPRGPRTDTQYF.

This clonotype turned up a few times. The chain couples TRBV20-1 to TRBJ2-2; TRBD1 agrees at 10 bases. Germline V gives CDR1 DFQATT, CDR2 SNEGSKA (reference sequence). Trimming at V came to 0 bases and at J to 5 bases, leaving 6 bases not matched to a gene. This CDR3 is 16 amino acids long. The CDR3 reads CSARDPGQGPTGELFF. CDR3 nucleotide sequence: TGCAGTGCTAGAGATCCGGGACAGGGGCCTACCGGGGAGCTGTTTTTT.

V and J are TRBV12-3 or TRBV12-4 and TRBJ2-2; tentatively, D is TRBD2 (5 bases). This CDR3 is 14 amino acids long. Between the trimmed V and J ends, which lost 4 bases and 3 bases, there was a span of 9 bases. The CDR3 reads CASSSGLHTGELFF. The CDR3 DNA sequence: TGTGCCAGCAGTTCGGGGTTGCACACCGGGGAGCTGTTTTTT.

Only a few counts were recorded for this clonotype. The chain is built from TRBV27 and TRBJ2-1; perhaps D is TRBD1 or TRBD2 (5 bases each). The CDR3 covers 18 residues. V lost 6 bases, J lost 4 bases, and 25 bases lay in between. CDR1 and CDR2 (germline): MNHEY, SMNVEV (reference sequence). The CDR3 DNA sequence: TGTGCCAGCAGACCGAACTTCGGCAGGGACGCTCGGTACAATGAGCAGTTCTTC. It encodes CASRPNFGRDARYNEQFF.